Shown below are 21 T cell receptor beta chains from a single sample sequenced in a study of technical replicates of blood from several donors. Produced via immunoSEQ multiplex PCR; TCRdb's table is partial and in-frame only. The sample lists fewer than 90,000 clones; around 94% were seen once. The sequenced material came from T cells isolated from PBMCs. These receptors were taken from a human donor in good health.

A note on this clone: The junction does not match germline at one end; this may be a read error. The V call is TRBV20-1, the J call TRBJ2-7, with 7 positions matching TRBD2. CDR3 length equals 11 residues. Germline V gives CDR1 DFQATT, CDR2 SNEGSKA (reference sequence). This CDR3 reads CSGRLAYDQYF. The CDR3 DNA follows: TGCAGTGGTCGACTAGCTTACGATCAGTACTTC.

V is TRBV27 and J is TRBJ1-1, with D perhaps matching TRBD1 (5 bases). The CDR3 has 13 residues. The V gene lost 6 bases and the J gene lost 1 base, with 9 bases spanning the gap. The V gene's germline CDR1 is MNHEY and CDR2 SMNVEV (reference sequence). The CDR3 protein is CASSVTGNTEAFF. The CDR3 region has the DNA TGTGCCAGCAGCGTCACAGGGAACACTGAAGCTTTCTTT.

The CDR3 bases are TGTGCCAGCAGCTTTATCAGCGCCGACTACAATGAGCAGTTCTTC. Its translation is CASSFISADYNEQFF. The rearrangement links TRBV11-2 to TRBJ2-1, with D uncertain. Per germline, CDR1 SGHAT and CDR2 FQNNGV. This CDR3 is 15 amino acids long. Trimming removed 3 bases from V and 3 bases from J, with 12 bases in between.

This chain connects TRBV19 to TRBJ1-4; TRBD1 is a possible D gene (5 bases). Germline CDR1 LNHDA, CDR2 SQIVND (reference sequence). The germline V and J ends were trimmed by 9 bases and 11 bases, with 13 bases remaining between them. This CDR3 region has 11 residues. The CDR3 is CARGLGGKLFF. The CDR3 DNA is TGTGCCAGGGGACTCGGTGGGAAACTGTTTTTT.

The chain is built from TRBV6-1 and TRBJ2-7, with 10 bases identical to TRBD1. With 4 bases clipped from V and 3 bases from J, the junction kept 3 bases outside the gene matches. CDR3 size: 14 residues. Germline CDR1 reads MNHNS; CDR2 reads SASEGT. CDR3 in amino acids: CASSVGTGDYEQYF. The CDR3 DNA is TGTGCCAGCAGTGTTGGGACAGGGGACTACGAGCAGTACTTC.

The chain employs TRBV6-5 and TRBJ2-1; D is unclear. The CDR3 loop spans 12 amino acids. Trimming stripped 5 bases from V and 8 bases from J, with 10 bases between. CDR1 MNHEY and CDR2 SVGAGI come from the germline V gene. The CDR3, as DNA: TGTGCCAGCAGTCCCTCAGTTTATGAGCAGTTCTTC. Its translation: CASSPSVYEQFF.

V is TRBV27 and J is TRBJ1-1, with D perhaps TRBD1 (5 bases). The CDR3 is 14 amino acids. V was clipped by 2 bases and J by 1 base, with 8 bases between them. Germline CDR1 is MNHEY and CDR2 is SMNVEV (reference sequence). CDR3 protein: CASSLRTWNTEAFF. The CDR3 coding sequence is TGTGCCAGCAGTTTAAGGACATGGAACACTGAAGCTTTCTTT.

The J gene is TRBJ1-4, the V gene TRBV2; D remains unclear. The CDR3 spans 13 residues. Germline V gene sequence: CDR1 SNHLY, CDR2 FYNNEI. Trimming took off 8 bases at V and 10 bases at J, with 17 bases between the two ends. CDR3 in DNA: TGTGCCAGCGAAAGGACCGGAGGTGGAAAACTGTTTTTT. Its translation: CASERTGGGKLFF.

The chain is built from TRBV30 and TRBJ1-6; D perhaps matches TRBD1 (6 bases). The germline CDR1 and CDR2 sequences are GTSNPN and SVGIG (reference sequence). V dropped 4 bases and J dropped 6 bases, with 10 bases sitting between them. The CDR3 spans 13 residues. The CDR3 sequence is CAWMDSSNSPLHF. In nucleotides, the CDR3 is TGTGCCTGGATGGACAGTAGTAATTCACCCCTCCACTTT.

The genes are TRBV6-1 and TRBJ2-7, with D maybe TRBD1 (6 bases). The CDR3 contains 15 residues. Germline CDR1 MNHNS, CDR2 SASEGT. Deletions cut 1 base from V and 6 bases from J, with 16 bases between. CDR3 DNA: TGTGCCAGCAGTGAAGTTGTTCAGGGGATACGCGAGCAGTACTTC. It encodes CASSEVVQGIREQYF.

The rearrangement joins TRBV9 to TRBJ2-2; 8 bases agree with TRBD2. The germline V gene encodes CDR1 SGDLS and CDR2 YYNGEE. The ends lost 0 bases at V and 4 bases at J; junction bases unmatched: 2. CDR3 length equals 15 residues. CDR3 residues: CASSVAGGSTGELFF. In DNA, the CDR3 is TGTGCCAGCAGCGTAGCGGGGGGGTCCACCGGGGAGCTGTTTTTT.

The genes are TRBV28 and TRBJ2-5; possibly TRBD2 for D (7 bases). CDR3 size: 16 residues. The germline gives CDR1 MDHEN, CDR2 SYDVKM. V lost 1 base to trimming and J lost 4 bases, with 16 bases between them. CDR3 sequence: CASSLFGGGAVETQYF. As DNA, the CDR3 is TGTGCCAGCAGTTTATTCGGCGGGGGCGCTGTAGAGACCCAGTACTTC.

V is TRBV28 and J is TRBJ2-2; 9 nucleotides align to TRBD1. The V gene's germline CDR1 is MDHEN and CDR2 SYDVKM. The junction had 3 bases not matched to a gene; V was cut back by 3 bases and J by 4 bases. The CDR3 contains 15 residues. The CDR3 region is CASSLWDRATGELFF. The CDR3, as DNA: TGTGCCAGCAGTTTGTGGGACAGGGCCACCGGGGAGCTGTTTTTT.

This clone has just one count. The V call is TRBV29-1, the J call TRBJ1-2, with TRBD1 matching 7 bases. CDR3 size: 13 residues. The germline V gene has CDR1 SQVTM and CDR2 ANQGSEA. Germline trimming cut 8 bases from V and 4 bases from J; bases unmatched to any gene: 10. The CDR3 DNA follows: TGCAGCCTGGGGCAGGGGGAAGGCTATGGCTACACCTTC. It encodes CSLGQGEGYGYTF.

This chain connects TRBV7-8 to TRBJ2-5, with TRBD1 identical over 7 bases. Germline trimming cut 3 bases from V and 3 bases from J; bases unmatched to any gene: 7. Germline V CDR1 and CDR2: SGHVS, FQNEAQ. The CDR3 is 15 amino acids. The CDR3, as DNA: TGTGCCAGCAGCTTCCCCACCGGGACAGAAGAGACCCAGTACTTC. This translates into CASSFPTGTEETQYF. Variable domain in full (rest from reference TRBV7-8 and TRBJ2-5): GAGVSQSPRYKVAKRGQDVALRCDPISGHVSLFWYQQALGQGPEFLTYFQNEAQLDKSGLPSDRFFAERPEGSVSTLKIQRTQQEDSAVYLCASSFPTGTEETQYFGPGTRLLVL.

The rearrangement links TRBV7-6 to TRBJ2-5; D possibly corresponds to TRBD2 (6 bases). The germline CDR1 and CDR2 sequences are SGHVS and FNYEAQ. The CDR3 consists of 16 residues. V was trimmed by 5 bases and J by 5 bases, leaving 21 bases between them. This CDR3 is CASSLLGGREWETQYF. CDR3 DNA: TGTGCCAGCAGCCTCCTGGGAGGCCGAGAATGGGAGACCCAGTACTTC.

This clone has only a few counts. The chain joins TRBV18 to TRBJ1-4; maybe TRBD1 (6 bases). Germline V lookup: CDR1 KGHSH, CDR2 LQKENI. V lost 3 bases to trimming and J lost 8 bases, with 13 bases between them. CDR3 size: 14 residues. This CDR3 is CASSPWQTGEKLFF. The DNA of the CDR3 is TGTGCCAGCTCACCGTGGCAAACAGGGGAAAAACTGTTTTTT.

The chain links TRBV27 to TRBJ2-2; 7 positions match TRBD1. The CDR3 consists of 15 residues. Germline-derived CDR1 and CDR2 are MNHEY and SMNVEV (reference sequence). Trimming removed 5 bases from V and 3 bases from J; junction bases left unmatched: 6. The CDR3 nucleotides are TGTGCCAGCAGTCGGGACAGACGTCACACCGGGGAGCTGTTTTTT. Its protein product is CASSRDRRHTGELFF.

The rearrangement links TRBV14 to TRBJ2-7; TRBD2 matches at 9 bases. The CDR3 has 14 amino acids. Germline V gene sequence: CDR1 SGHDN, CDR2 FVKESK. J lost 0 bases, V lost 4 bases, and 1 base had no gene match. For the CDR3, the DNA is TGTGCCAGCAGCCTAGCGGGGGACTCCTACGAGCAGTACTTC. Encoded protein: CASSLAGDSYEQYF.

The rearrangement links TRBV7-8 to TRBJ2-7, with TRBD1 matching 7 bases. The CDR3 runs to 13 residues. The V gene end was trimmed by 4 bases and the J gene end by 2 bases; junction bases not matched to a gene: 2. The germline gives CDR1 SGHVS, CDR2 FQNEAQ. Here the CDR3 DNA reads TGTGCCAGCAGCTACGACAGGGCCTACGAGCAGTACTTC. Its protein is CASSYDRAYEQYF.

This rearrangement joins TRBV7-9 to TRBJ2-3; TRBD1 aligns across 7 bases. The CDR3 spans 15 residues. With 3 bases clipped from V and 3 bases from J, the junction kept 6 bases outside the gene matches. Germline CDR1 reads SEHNR; CDR2 reads FQNEAQ (reference sequence). CDR3 amino acids: CASSLTGKLTDTQYF. The CDR3 DNA sequence: TGTGCCAGCAGCTTGACAGGGAAACTAACAGATACGCAGTATTTT.